Presented here are 20 T cell receptor beta chains from one specimen sequenced in a study of spatial heterogeneity in lung cancer. Time point meaning: sample taken at primary tumor resection. Whole RNA from tumor, nontumor lung or frozen PBMC was sequenced unsorted. TCRdb re-called the 5' RACE reads with MiXCR, one entry per CDR3 protein. The sample has about 2,500 distinct CDR3 sequences; about 13% are singletons. Material: PBMCs, obtained at surgery. All receptors derive from a male donor with early-stage non-small cell lung cancer.

This clonotype was seen ten or more times. This chain links TRBV23-1 with TRBJ2-4; tentatively, D is TRBD1 (6 bases). TRBV23-1 qualifies as an ORF whose function is uncertain. V dropped 2 bases and J dropped 2 bases, with 16 bases sitting between them. This CDR3 region has 17 residues. The CDR3 DNA is TGCGCCAGCAGTCAAAGTGCAGTGGGGGCGACCAAAAACATTCAGTACTTC. Translation gives CASSQSAVGATKNIQYF.

The chain links TRBV5-6 to TRBJ2-7; either TRBD1 or TRBD2 may fit D (5 bases each). Germline loops: CDR1 SGHDT, CDR2 YYEEEE. Trimming took 1 base from V and 3 from J, leaving 11 bases between them. The CDR3 is 14 residues long. This CDR3 is CASSLWGTHYEQYF. CDR3 bases: TGTGCCAGCAGCTTGTGGGGGACCCACTACGAGCAGTACTTC.

By its share, this clonotype is large. The J gene is TRBJ2-1, the V gene TRBV14; TRBD2 matches at 13 bases. The ends lost 0 bases at V and 4 bases at J; junction bases unmatched: 12. CDR1 SGHDN and CDR2 FVKESK come from the germline V gene. The CDR3 sequence is 20 residues long. DNA for the CDR3: TGTGCCAGCAGCCAAGACTTCAGGACTAGCGGGAGATCGGGATACAATGAGCAGTTCTTC. Its translation is CASSQDFRTSGRSGYNEQFF.

This clonotype was picked up many times. For the CDR3, the DNA is TGCGCCAGCAGCCAAGACTCGGGAGGGTTCAATGAGCAGTTCTTC. Encoded protein: CASSQDSGGFNEQFF. The chain joins TRBV4-3 to TRBJ2-1; 8 bases match TRBD2. V dropped 0 bases and J dropped 6; count of bases not matched to a gene: 4. Germline assignment: CDR1 LGHNA and CDR2 YSLEER. This CDR3 spans 15 amino acids.

This clonotype was seen many times. The genes are TRBV10-3 and TRBJ2-2; 8 bases match TRBD2. Trimming cost V 5 bases and J 0 bases; bases outside gene matches: 5. This CDR3 spans 16 amino acids. The germline CDR1 and CDR2 sequences are ENHRY and SYGVKD. The CDR3 sequence is CAISRILAANTGELFF. The CDR3 coding sequence is TGTGCCATCAGTCGAATACTAGCGGCGAACACCGGGGAGCTGTTTTTT.

This clonotype was picked up many times. The rearrangement uses TRBV18 and TRBJ2-3; 8 bases agree with TRBD2. The length of the CDR3 is 17 residues. Germline trimming cut 3 bases from V and 2 bases from J; bases unmatched to any gene: 10. Germline CDR1 is KGHSH and CDR2 is LQKENI. Written as DNA, the CDR3 is TGTGCCAGCTCACCTCCCCGGGAGGGCCCGAACACAGATACGCAGTATTTT. It encodes CASSPPREGPNTDTQYF.

This clonotype occurred a few times. V usage is TRBV21-1 and J usage is TRBJ1-1; the table names TRBD1, a call not compared with the DNA. TRBV21-1 is tagged as a pseudogene. This CDR3 is 15 amino acids long. The CDR3 DNA is TGTGCCAGCAGCAAAGGGGCCAGGGGAGGGACTGAAGCTTTCTTT. Protein: CASSKGARGGTEAFF.

This clonotype was counted many times. The chain uses TRBV6-2 or TRBV6-3 and TRBJ2-1, with TRBD1 matching 8 bases. Germline CDR1 reads MNHEY; CDR2 reads SVGEGT. The CDR3 is made up of 14 amino acids. J was trimmed by 4 bases and V by 5 bases; bases with no gene match: 4. The CDR3 bases are TGTGCCAGCAGTCGACAGGGGAGTTACAATGAGCAGTTCTTC. Translated: CASSRQGSYNEQFF.

At least ten counts were recorded for this clonotype. The rearrangement links TRBV27 to TRBJ2-7, with TRBD1 matching over 8 bases. The junction had 8 bases not matched to a gene; V was cut back by 5 bases and J by 5 bases. The CDR3 runs to 14 residues. Looked up from germline, CDR1 is MNHEY and CDR2 is SMNVEV (reference sequence). DNA of the CDR3: TGTGCCAGCAGTGCGCAGGGGGCGCAACACGAGCAGTACTTC. Translated: CASSAQGAQHEQYF.

By sample share, this clonotype is hyperexpanded (1% or more). This rearrangement joins TRBV7-8 to TRBJ2-7; perhaps D is TRBD1 or TRBD2 (5 bases each). The germline V gene encodes CDR1 SGHVS and CDR2 FQNEAQ. The CDR3 is made up of 14 amino acids. Trimming pared 5 bases from V and 6 bases from J, leaving 17 bases between. The CDR3 nucleotides read TGTGCCAGCAGCAGAGGGGCAGGGTTGACCGAGCAGTACTTC. The encoded protein is CASSRGAGLTEQYF.

This chain joins TRBV28 and TRBJ1-4; D is undetermined. V was shortened by 6 bases and J by 5 bases, with 10 bases between the two germline ends. Germline values: CDR1 MDHEN, CDR2 SYDVKM. CDR3 size: 13 residues. CDR3 sequence reads: CASRRPRNEKLFF. The CDR3 DNA is TGTGCCAGCAGAAGACCGAGAAATGAAAAACTGTTTTTT.

In this sample, this clonotype turned up many times. CDR3 nucleotides: TGTGCCTGGACTACCCTTGACTCCTACGAGCAGTACTTC. Translating it yields CAWTTLDSYEQYF. The V gene is TRBV30, the J gene TRBJ2-7; D call uncertain. Germline CDR1 reads GTSNPN; CDR2 reads SVGIG (reference sequence). CDR3 size: 13 residues. Trimming left V 4 bases short and J 0 bases short, with 10 bases between.

This clonotype has a count of ten or more. This chain uses TRBV7-2 with TRBJ2-7, with 7 bases identical to TRBD1. V dropped 5 bases and J dropped 4; count of bases not matched to a gene: 5. Germline V gene lookup returns CDR1 SGHTA and CDR2 FQGNSA. This CDR3 region has 13 residues. The CDR3 protein is CASSQGQLYEQYF. The CDR3 nucleotides read TGTGCCAGCAGCCAGGGACAGCTTTACGAGCAGTACTTC.

This sequence joins TRBV2 and TRBJ2-7, with D tentatively TRBD1 (7 bases). Trimming stripped 5 bases from V and 2 bases from J, with 16 bases between. Germline assignment: CDR1 SNHLY and CDR2 FYNNEI. This CDR3 comprises 15 residues. CDR3 loop: CASSLQGTGPYEQYF. The CDR3 DNA reads as TGTGCCAGCAGTTTACAGGGGACTGGGCCCTACGAGCAGTACTTC.

The table lists this clonotype with many counts. The V gene is TRBV2, the J gene TRBJ1-1; D possibly corresponds to TRBD1 (6 bases). The CDR3 spans 16 residues. Trimming shortened V by 8 bases and J by 1 base, and 20 bases separated the two germline ends. CDR1 is SNHLY, CDR2 FYNNEI, per germline. CDR3 sequence reads: CASSGTLLTQNTEAFF. DNA of the CDR3: TGTGCCAGCTCTGGGACACTACTTACCCAGAACACTGAAGCTTTCTTT. The full variable domain, rest sourced from reference TRBV2 and TRBJ1-1, is EPEVTQTPSHQVTQMGQEVILRCVPISNHLYFYWYRQILGQKVEFLVSFYNNEISEKSEIFDDQFSVERPDGSNFTLKIRSTKLEDSAMYFCASSGTLLTQNTEAFFGQGTRLTVV.

The table lists this clonotype with many counts. This rearrangement joins TRBV7-9 to TRBJ2-1; no clear D gene. Germline CDR1 reads SEHNR; CDR2 reads FQNEAQ (reference sequence). This CDR3 comprises 15 residues. V lost 0 bases to trimming and J lost 4 bases, with 10 bases between them. As DNA, the CDR3 is TGTGCCAGCAGCTTAGCCTCGGGCTTTTACAATGAGCAGTTCTTC. It is translated as CASSLASGFYNEQFF.

This clonotype is termed medium-sized. This rearrangement joins TRBV9 to TRBJ2-6; no firm D call. Trimming cost V 0 bases and J 0 bases, with 10 bases left between them. The CDR3 has 17 amino acids. Germline assignment: CDR1 SGDLS and CDR2 YYNGEE. CDR3 loop: CASSVGTSFSGANVLTF. CDR3 DNA: TGTGCCAGCAGCGTAGGCACCTCTTTCTCTGGGGCCAACGTCCTGACTTTC.

Ten or more counts support this clonotype. The genes are TRBV6-1 and TRBJ1-3; 7 bases are shared with TRBD1. The germline CDR1 and CDR2 sequences are MNHNS and SASEGT. V gave up 3 bases and J gave up 11 bases; unmatched junction bases: 1. This CDR3 has 11 amino acids. CDR3 nucleotides: TGTGCCAGCAGTGACGGACAGGCCATATATTTT. Translated: CASSDGQAIYF.

This clonotype was seen more than once but under ten times. The rearrangement links TRBV29-1 to TRBJ2-2, with D perhaps being TRBD1 or TRBD2 (5 bases each). The CDR3 contains 15 residues. Germline-derived CDR1 and CDR2 are SQVTM and ANQGSEA. V shed 4 bases and J shed 6 bases, with 18 bases lying between them. CDR3: CSVVGDQGVAGELFF. CDR3 nucleotide sequence: TGCAGCGTTGTGGGGGACCAGGGAGTCGCCGGGGAGCTGTTTTTT.

V is TRBV20-1 and J is TRBJ2-1; possibly TRBD1 or TRBD2 for D (5 bases each). Trimming shortened V by 2 bases and J by 6 bases, and 14 bases separated the two germline ends. Looked up from germline, CDR1 is DFQATT and CDR2 is SNEGSKA (reference sequence). The CDR3 is 14 residues long. CDR3 amino acids: CSARRRTGGNEQFF. For the CDR3, the DNA is TGCAGTGCTAGAAGACGAACAGGAGGCAATGAGCAGTTCTTC.